This paragraph reports one TCR beta chain. Participants came from roughly 25 US areas, aged roughly 18 to 89 years. Participant-reported clinical history was the basis for cohort assignment. Cohort 3 recovery required two negative PCRs, clearance, or symptom resolution. The CDR3 runs to 15 residues. Trimming took off 9 bases at V and 0 bases at J, with 16 bases between the two ends. Germline V gene lookup returns CDR1 MNHEY and CDR2 SMNVEV (reference sequence). These data originate in a study of blood T cell repertoires in COVID-19. Study information: In each case, the material was cDNA or gDNA derived from T cells, B-cell-depleted T cells, or PBMCs.

Data came from immunoSEQ multiplex PCR; TCRdb stores just in-frame clones and leaves some out. The top ten clones hold roughly 2.5% of a sample with about 280,000 clones, 85% of them seen once. This receptor was identified in a woman aged 45 to 65 who had recovered from COVID-19. The chain has TRBV27 and TRBJ2-3; D perhaps matches TRBD1 (5 bases). The sequenced material came from PBMCs or T cells enriched from blood (not recorded which). In DNA form, the CDR3 reads TGTGCCAGTGTCTCCGACAGAGCAAGCACAGATACGCAGTATTTT. Its protein product is CASVSDRASTDTQYF.